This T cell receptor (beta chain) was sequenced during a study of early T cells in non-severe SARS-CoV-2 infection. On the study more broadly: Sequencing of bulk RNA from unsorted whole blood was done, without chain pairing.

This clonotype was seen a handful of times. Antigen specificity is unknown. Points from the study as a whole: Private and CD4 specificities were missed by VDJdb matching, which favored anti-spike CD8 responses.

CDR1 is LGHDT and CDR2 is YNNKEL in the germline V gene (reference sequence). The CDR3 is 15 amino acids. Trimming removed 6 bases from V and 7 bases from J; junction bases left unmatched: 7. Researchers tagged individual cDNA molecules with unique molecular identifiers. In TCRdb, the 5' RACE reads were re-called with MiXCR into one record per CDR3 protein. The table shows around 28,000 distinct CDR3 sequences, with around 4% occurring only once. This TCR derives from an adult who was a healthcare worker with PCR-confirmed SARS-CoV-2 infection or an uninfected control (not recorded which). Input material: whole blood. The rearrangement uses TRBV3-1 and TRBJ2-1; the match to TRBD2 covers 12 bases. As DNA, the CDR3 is TGTGCCAGCAGTTCCCTAGCGGGAGGGATGAATGAGCAGTTCTTC. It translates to CASSSLAGGMNEQFF.